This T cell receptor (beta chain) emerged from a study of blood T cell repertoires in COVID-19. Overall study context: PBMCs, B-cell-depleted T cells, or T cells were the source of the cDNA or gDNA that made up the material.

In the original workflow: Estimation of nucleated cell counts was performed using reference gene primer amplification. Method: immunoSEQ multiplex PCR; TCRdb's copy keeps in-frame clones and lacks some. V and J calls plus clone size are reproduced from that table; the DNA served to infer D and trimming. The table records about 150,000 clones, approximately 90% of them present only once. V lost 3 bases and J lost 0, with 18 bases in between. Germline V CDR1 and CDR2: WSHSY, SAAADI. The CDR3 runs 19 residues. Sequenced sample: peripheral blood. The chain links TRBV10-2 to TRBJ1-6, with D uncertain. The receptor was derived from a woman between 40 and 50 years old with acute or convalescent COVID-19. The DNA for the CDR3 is TGCGCCAGCAGTGAAACGACACCGGTGAGCCACTCCTATAATTCACCCCTCCACTTT. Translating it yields CASSETTPVSHSYNSPLHF.